The present entry profiles one T cell receptor (beta chain) with its context. Its antigen is unidentified. The CDR3 loop spans 18 amino acids. From the 5' RACE reads, TCRdb lists one entry per CDR3 protein and no DNA. The sample is made up of about 260,000 distinct CDR3 sequences, and the top ten hold under 0.5% of it. The sample belongs to a study of T cells expressing NK-cell markers. For the study at large: Within the sequenced cohort of eight donors, seven exhibited HCMV seropositivity and one was seronegative.

Study observations and caveats: Specificity for HCMV among expanded NKG2C+ T cell clones was not established.

The sample consisted of blood T cells: a sorted CD56 or NKG2C T cell subset, CD4+ or CD8+ T cells, or bulk PBMC T cells (not recorded which). This sequence joins TRBV12-3 or TRBV12-4 and TRBJ2-1; there is no DNA to check the TCRdb D call of TRBD2. The clonotype originates from a man between 18 and 35 years old in good health. The CDR3 here is CASSRGTSGARGDNEQFF.